This is a list of T cell receptor beta chains from one sample in a study of blood T cell repertoires in COVID-19. TCRdb's table, derived via immunoSEQ multiplex PCR, lists solely in-frame clones and lacks some. Of roughly 700,000 clones listed, more than 80% are singletons. The sample consisted of peripheral blood. The receptors come from a woman under 30 with acute or convalescent COVID-19. Each CDR3 is given with its conserved first and last residue. The order of the fields is V gene, clone size, D gene, J gene, CDR3 protein, CDR3 DNA. D genes are given only for firm matches. The size of a clone is reported for some rows only, either as once, few or many, or as a class for expanded clones.

TRBV30	-	-	TRBJ2-2	CAWSVRRGSWELFF	TGTGCCTGGAGTGTACGGAGGGGAAGCTGGGAGCTGTTTTTT
TRBV5-1	once	-	TRBJ1-4	CASSLAPVGANEKLFF	TGCGCCAGCAGCTTGGCCCCAGTAGGAGCTAATGAAAAACTGTTTTTT
TRBV6-4	-	-	TRBJ2-2	CASSAGTSGELFF	TGTGCCAGCAGCGCCGGGACTTCTGGGGAGCTGTTTTTT
TRBV6-5	-	TRBD1	TRBJ1-4	CASSDRGREKLFF	TGTGCCAGCAGCGACAGGGGGCGTGAAAAACTGTTTTTT
TRBV18	-	TRBD1	TRBJ1-1	CASSPPRQGPLDTEAFF	TGTGCCAGCTCACCACCGAGACAGGGGCCCTTGGACACTGAAGCTTTCTTT
TRBV9	-	-	TRBJ2-1	CASSVVSVGQGNEQFF	TGTGCCAGCAGCGTAGTGTCAGTGGGGCAGGGCAATGAGCAGTTCTTC
TRBV4-1	-	-	TRBJ1-1	CASSPPQGNTEAFF	TGCGCCAGCAGCCCTCCCCAGGGGAACACTGAAGCTTTCTTT
TRBV4-1	once	-	TRBJ2-1	CASSQELEDEQFF	TGCGCCAGCAGCCAAGAACTCGAAGATGAGCAGTTCTTC
TRBV9	once	-	TRBJ1-3	CASSVGHNSGNTIYF	TGTGCCAGCAGCGTCGGACATAACTCTGGAAACACCATATATTTT
TRBV19	-	TRBD2	TRBJ2-6	CASSGLAGVANVLTF	TGTGCCAGTAGTGGTTTAGCGGGAGTGGCCAACGTCCTGACTTTC